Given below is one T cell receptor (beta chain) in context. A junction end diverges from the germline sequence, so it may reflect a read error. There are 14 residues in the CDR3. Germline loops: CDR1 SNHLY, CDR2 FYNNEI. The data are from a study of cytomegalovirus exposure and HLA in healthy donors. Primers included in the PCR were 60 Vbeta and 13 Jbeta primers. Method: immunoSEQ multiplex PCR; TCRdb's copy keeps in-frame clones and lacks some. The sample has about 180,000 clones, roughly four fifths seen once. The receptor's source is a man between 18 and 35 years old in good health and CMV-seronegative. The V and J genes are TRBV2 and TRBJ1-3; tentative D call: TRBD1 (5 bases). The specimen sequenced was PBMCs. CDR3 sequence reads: CASREDRVQNTIYF. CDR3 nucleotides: TGTGCCAGCAGGGAAGACAGAGTTCAAAACACCATATATTTT.